This T cell receptor beta chain was sequenced for a study of OX40 agonist ivuxolimab in advanced cancers. Whole-study context: At 82.7% male, the cohort had a mean age of 60 years, ranging from 23 to 79. Study-wide findings and caveats: On average, a greater number of expanded clones characterised CD8+ T cells relative to CD4+.

The CDR3 loop spans 17 amino acids. J was trimmed by 2 bases and V by 4 bases; bases with no gene match: 8. In germline, CDR1 is SGHKS, CDR2 YYEKEE (reference sequence). Measured with immunoSEQ multiplex PCR; TCRdb has only the in-frame clones, and not every one. The sample lists over 50,000 clones, less than 85% occurring once. In regard to this clone: Antigen unknown.

The V gene is TRBV5-5, the J gene TRBJ2-3; 12 bases match TRBD2. This receptor was identified in an adult with an advanced solid tumor such as melanoma, head and neck, liver or kidney cancer. The material sequenced was CD4+ or CD8+ T cells sorted from blood, taken in a trial of the OX40 agonist ivuxolimab. The CDR3 protein is CASSRGTSGPATDTQYF. The CDR3, as DNA: TGTGCCAGCAGCCGCGGGACTAGCGGGCCTGCCACAGATACGCAGTATTTT. Based on the CDR3 plus reference TRBV5-5 and TRBJ2-3, the full variable domain is DAGVTQSPTHLIKTRGQQVTLRCSPISGHKSVSWYQQVLGQGPQFIFQYYEKEERGRGNFPDRFSARQFPNYSSELNVNALLLGDSALYLCASSRGTSGPATDTQYFGPGTRLTVL.